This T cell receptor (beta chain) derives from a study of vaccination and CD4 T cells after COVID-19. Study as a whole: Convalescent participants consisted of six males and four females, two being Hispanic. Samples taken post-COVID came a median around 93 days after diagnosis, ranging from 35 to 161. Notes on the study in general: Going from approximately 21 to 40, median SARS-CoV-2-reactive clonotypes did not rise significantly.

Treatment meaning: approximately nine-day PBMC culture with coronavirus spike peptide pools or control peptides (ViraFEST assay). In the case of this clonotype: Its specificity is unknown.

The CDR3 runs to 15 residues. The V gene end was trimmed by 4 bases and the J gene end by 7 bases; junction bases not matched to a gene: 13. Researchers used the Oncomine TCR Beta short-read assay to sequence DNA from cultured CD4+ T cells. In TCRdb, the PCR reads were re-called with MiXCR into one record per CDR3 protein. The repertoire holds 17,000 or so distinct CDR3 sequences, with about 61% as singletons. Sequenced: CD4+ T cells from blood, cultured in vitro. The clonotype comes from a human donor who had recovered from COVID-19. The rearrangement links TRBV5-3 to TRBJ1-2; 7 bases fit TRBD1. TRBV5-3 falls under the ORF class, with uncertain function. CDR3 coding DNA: TGTGCCAGAAGCCATCGCACTGACAGGGAGGGTGGCTACACCTTC. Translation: CARSHRTDREGGYTF.